This T cell receptor (beta chain) was sequenced in a study of cytomegalovirus exposure and HLA in healthy donors. In the PCR, 60 Vbeta and 13 Jbeta primers were used. The table came from immunoSEQ multiplex PCR; TCRdb's copy has only in-frame clones and leaves some out. The table includes hundreds of thousands of clones, around 78% detected once. Germline CDR1 and CDR2: MGHRA and YSYEKL. V shed 4 bases, J shed 0 bases, and the junction held 11 bases outside the gene matches. This CDR3 contains 19 residues. This clone occurred a few times. The receptor comes from a boy between 10 and 17 years old in good health and CMV-seronegative. The material sequenced was PBMCs. The V call is TRBV4-1, the J call TRBJ2-1, with 11 bases lining up with TRBD2. The CDR3 sequence: CASSPRGLAEISSYNEQFF. Here the CDR3 DNA reads TGCGCCAGCAGCCCCCGGGGACTAGCGGAGATCAGCTCCTACAATGAGCAGTTCTTC.